One sample yielded the 26 T cell receptor beta chains listed below, sequenced in a study of T cell clonality in common variable immunodeficiency. Measured with immunoSEQ multiplex PCR; TCRdb has only the in-frame clones, and not every one. Listed here are over 35,000 clones without any singletons, the top ten holding 0.68%. Sequencing was carried out using peripheral blood mononuclear cells. The receptor set was obtained from a person aged 18-70 years in good health.

This clone has a count of ten or more. From the germline J gene comes the end of the CDR3, since the read stops 3 residues before it. J is TRBJ2-1 and V is TRBV10-2; the D is unclear. V was cut by 1 base and J by 6 bases, with 7 bases left in between. CDR1 and CDR2 (germline): WSHSY, SAAADI. The CDR3 is made up of 13 amino acids. The sequenced part of the CDR3 DNA is TGCGCCAGCAGTGAGTACACGTCCAATGAG. Residues: CASSEYTSNE. The complete CDR3 protein is CASSEYTSNEQFF.

Ten or more counts support this clone. The CDR3 end is not reached by the read, which stops 3 residues before it; the germline J gene fills it in. This rearrangement joins TRBV7-6 to TRBJ2-1; 8 positions agree with TRBD1. The CDR3 covers 18 residues. V dropped 5 bases and J dropped 3; count of bases not matched to a gene: 15. Germline lookup yields CDR1 SGHVS and CDR2 FNYEAQ. CDR3 residues: CASSAQLQGAFSYNEQFF. Incomplete CDR3 DNA: TGTGCCAGCAGCGCCCAACTCCAGGGGGCCTTTAGCTACAATGAG.

This clone was recorded many times. Sequencing ends 3 residues short of the CDR3 end; the germline J gene provides the rest. The chain recombines TRBV19 with TRBJ2-3; TRBD2 agrees at 10 bases. The CDR3 sequence is 15 residues long. J gave up 2 bases and V 7 bases, and 6 bases lay outside the gene matches. CDR1 is LNHDA, CDR2 SQIVND, per germline (reference sequence). CDR3 DNA (partial): TGTGCCAGTAATCTAGCGGGGGCGAACACAGATACG. Protein sequence: CASNLAGANTDT. In full, the CDR3 reads CASNLAGANTDTQYF.

At least ten counts were recorded for this clone. The CDR3 is cut off 3 residues early in the read; its end comes from the germline J gene. The rearrangement links TRBV7-8 to TRBJ2-5, with 9 bases aligning to TRBD1. The germline gives CDR1 SGHVS, CDR2 FQNEAQ. The J segment lost 3 bases and the V segment lost 5 bases, leaving 16 bases of the junction unmatched. The CDR3 has 18 amino acids. This chain's CDR3 is CASSEPGTGSDVKETQYF. The covered CDR3 bases are TGTGCCAGCAGCGAACCCGGGACAGGGTCAGATGTTAAAGAGACC.

This clone was detected ten times or more. The CDR3 extends 3 residues past the end of the read, so its final part is completed from the germline J gene. V gene TRBV12-3 or TRBV12-4 combines with J gene TRBJ2-3, with 8 nucleotides matching TRBD1. After removal of 2 bases from V and 4 bases from J, the junction contained 5 bases not matched to a gene. This CDR3 spans 15 amino acids. The DNA read from the CDR3 is TGTGCCAGCAGTTTATTCGACAGGGGAGCAGATACG. Its translation is CASSLFDRGADT. The CDR3, in full, reads CASSLFDRGADTQYF.

In its sample, this clone was seen many times. The CDR3 is cut off 3 residues early in the read; its end comes from the germline J gene. V gene TRBV7-8 combines with J gene TRBJ2-1; TRBD2 agrees at 7 bases. From germline, CDR1 is SGHVS and CDR2 FQNEAQ. The CDR3 length is 14 residues. With V trimmed by 0 bases and J by 7 bases, 3 bases remained unmatched. The CDR3 reads CASSLAGEGNEQFF. Incomplete CDR3 DNA: TGTGCCAGCAGCTTAGCAGGGGAGGGGAATGAG.

This clone has a count of ten or more. The sequenced fragment ends 3 residues before the CDR3 boundary, so the rest is inferred from the germline J gene. The chain uses TRBV27 and TRBJ1-5; D unresolved. Per the germline V gene, CDR1 is MNHEY and CDR2 is SMNVEV (reference sequence). This CDR3 comprises 16 residues. Between the trimmed V and J ends, which lost 0 bases and 4 bases, there was a span of 13 bases. CDR3 residues: CASSLSAPPPNQPQHF. The part of the CDR3 DNA that was read is TGTGCCAGCAGTTTATCGGCCCCACCGCCAAATCAGCCC.

In its sample, this clone was seen many times. The read finishes 3 residues shy of the CDR3 end, and the germline J gene is used to complete it. The rearrangement links TRBV2 to TRBJ2-2, with 10 bases identical to TRBD1. Germline loops: CDR1 SNHLY, CDR2 FYNNEI. Unmatched junction bases numbered 1, after V lost 6 bases and J lost 6 bases. The CDR3 consists of 13 residues. The covered CDR3 bases are TGTGCCAGCAGCGGACAGGGGGCCGGGGAG. This gives the protein CASSGQGAGE. The entire CDR3 protein is CASSGQGAGELFF. The full variable domain, rest sourced from reference TRBV2 and TRBJ2-2, is EPEVTQTPSHQVTQMGQEVILRCVPISNHLYFYWYRQILGQKVEFLVSFYNNEISEKSEIFDDQFSVERPDGSNFTLKIRSTKLEDSAMYFCASSGQGAGELFFGEGSRLTVL.

This clone appeared many times. The read ends 3 residues shy of where the CDR3 ends; the end is completed using the germline J gene. The rearrangement links TRBV30 to TRBJ1-1, with 8 bases fitting TRBD1. This CDR3 has 13 amino acids. Trimming took 4 bases from V and 4 from J; bases not matched to a gene: 5. Germline CDR1 and CDR2: GTSNPN and SVGIG (reference sequence). The CDR3: CAWKGQAPTEAFF. The part of the CDR3 DNA that was read is TGTGCCTGGAAGGGACAGGCTCCCACTGAA.

This clone was counted many times. The DNA ends 3 residues before the CDR3 does, and the rest of the CDR3 is filled in from the germline J gene. The chain carries TRBV20-1 and TRBJ2-3, with a tentative D call TRBD1 (5 bases). V lost 5 bases and J lost 2, with 8 bases in between. The CDR3 extends over 12 amino acids. Germline V gene data show CDR1 as DFQATT and CDR2 as SNEGSKA (reference sequence). CDR3 residues: CSADGHTDTQYF. The CDR3 DNA, read in part, is TGCAGTGCTGACGGACACACAGATACG.

The sample holds many counts of this clone. With the read ending 3 residues before the CDR3 end, the germline J gene is used to fill in that end. The chain carries TRBV19 and TRBJ1-1, with a weak D call TRBD1 (6 bases). From germline, CDR1 is LNHDA and CDR2 SQIVND (reference sequence). CDR3 size: 15 residues. Trimming shortened V by 3 bases and J by 0 bases, and 11 bases separated the two germline ends. CDR3 region: CASSMGADLNTEAFF. CDR3 DNA, as far as it was read: TGTGCCAGTAGTATGGGGGCAGACCTGAACACTGAA.

Ten or more counts support this clone. With the read ending 3 residues before the CDR3 end, the germline J gene is used to fill in that end. J is TRBJ2-3 and V is TRBV28; D uncertain. CDR1 is MDHEN, CDR2 SYDVKM, per germline. V was shortened by 5 bases and J by 0 bases, with 21 bases between the two germline ends. The CDR3 is 18 amino acids. The CDR3 bases that were read are TGTGCCAGCAGTCACAATTTTATTTTTGGTTCTAGCACAGATACG. This sequence encodes CASSHNFIFGSSTDT. The entire CDR3 protein reads CASSHNFIFGSSTDTQYF.

This clone was observed at least ten times. The CDR3 end is not reached by the read, which stops 3 residues before it; the germline J gene fills it in. The chain is built from TRBV30 and TRBJ1-2; 7 bases align to TRBD1. In germline, CDR1 is GTSNPN, CDR2 SVGIG (reference sequence). The CDR3 runs 15 residues. The trim removed 4 bases at V and 4 bases at J, leaving 12 bases unmatched. Incomplete CDR3 DNA: TGTGCCTGGAATAGGGGGCCGTCTTCGATCTATGGC. This gives the protein CAWNRGPSSIYG. The whole CDR3 sequence reads CAWNRGPSSIYGYTF.

This clone was recorded at least ten times. Coverage ceases 3 residues before the CDR3 finishes, and the germline J gene fills in the end. The chain joins TRBV5-1 to TRBJ1-5; the D is unclear. CDR3 length equals 15 residues. Trimming left V 5 bases short and J 1 base short, with 13 bases between. The germline V gene has CDR1 SGHRS and CDR2 YFSETQ. This chain's CDR3 is CASRKGPESNQPQHF. The part of the CDR3 DNA that was read is TGCGCCAGCAGAAAGGGCCCAGAAAGCAATCAGCCC.

The table lists this clone with many counts. The CDR3 goes on 3 residues after the read ends, and that part is filled in from the germline J gene. The V gene is TRBV7-6, the J gene TRBJ2-3, with D possibly matching TRBD1 (5 bases). V was cut by 5 bases and J by 2 bases, with 11 bases left in between. The CDR3 loop spans 14 amino acids. From germline, CDR1 is SGHVS and CDR2 FNYEAQ. The sequenced CDR3 bases are TGTGCCAGCAGCCCCCCGACAGACACAGATACG. Protein product: CASSPPTDTDT. The complete CDR3 reads CASSPPTDTDTQYF.

This clone was picked up many times. With the read ending 3 residues before the CDR3 end, the germline J gene is used to fill in that end. V gene TRBV6-1 combines with J gene TRBJ2-1; TRBD1 matches at 7 bases. J lost 4 bases, V lost 0 bases, and 9 bases had no gene match. The CDR3 totals 17 residues. The germline CDR1 and CDR2 sequences are MNHNS and SASEGT. The sequenced CDR3 bases are TGTGCCAGCAGTGAAGCCACACCGGGACAGAGTTACAATGAG. Translated, it gives CASSEATPGQSYNE. From start to end, the CDR3 is CASSEATPGQSYNEQFF.

This clone was recorded many times. The CDR3 end is not reached by the read, which stops 3 residues before it; the germline J gene fills it in. This sequence joins TRBV6-1 and TRBJ2-7; TRBD1 might be the D (6 bases). The CDR3 is 13 amino acids. CDR1 is MNHNS and CDR2 is SASEGT in the germline V gene. Trimming left V 4 bases short and J 5 bases short, with 12 bases between. The DNA read from the CDR3 is TGTGCCAGCAGTGGACAACAGGGCAACGAG. It codes for CASSGQQGNE. The full CDR3 protein is CASSGQQGNEQYF.

This clone has a count of ten or more. The read falls 3 residues short of the CDR3 end, and the missing part is taken from the germline J gene. V usage is TRBV20-1 and J usage is TRBJ2-1; TRBD2 matches 11 bases. Germline CDR1 reads DFQATT; CDR2 reads SNEGSKA (reference sequence). This CDR3 region has 15 residues. V gave up 4 bases and J gave up 8 bases; unmatched junction bases: 10. CDR3 amino acids: CSAIRSTSGGHEQFF. Partial CDR3 DNA: TGCAGTGCTATTAGAAGCACTAGCGGGGGTCATGAG.

This clone has ten or more counts. The covered CDR3 bases are TGTGCCAGCAGTCCGACAGGCTCTAACACCGGGGAG. Translated, it gives CASSPTGSNTGE. The whole CDR3 is CASSPTGSNTGELFF. The gene calls are TRBV6-4 and TRBJ2-2; tentative D call: TRBD1 (6 bases). The read falls 3 residues short of the CDR3 end, and the missing part is taken from the germline J gene. Trimming pared 5 bases from V and 2 bases from J, leaving 12 bases between. Germline V gene lookup returns CDR1 MRHNA and CDR2 SNTAGT. This CDR3 is 15 amino acids long.

The table lists this clone with many counts. The read ends 3 residues before the CDR3 terminus; that terminus is restored from the germline J gene. The chain joins TRBV5-6 to TRBJ2-7; TRBD1 agrees at 7 bases. J gave up 3 bases and V 5 bases, and 5 bases lay outside the gene matches. Germline CDR1 and CDR2: SGHDT and YYEEEE. The CDR3 has 13 amino acids. The chain's CDR3 is CASSFGTDYEQYF. CDR3 DNA (partial): TGTGCCAGCAGTTTTGGGACAGACTACGAG.

This clone was detected ten times or more. The read gets to within 3 residues of the CDR3 end, and the germline J gene fills in the rest. The gene calls are TRBV7-8 and TRBJ1-1; TRBD1 is a possible D gene (6 bases). The germline CDR1 and CDR2 sequences are SGHVS and FQNEAQ. This CDR3 has 15 amino acids. The germline V and J ends were trimmed by 2 bases and 0 bases, with 10 bases remaining between them. The sequenced part of the CDR3 DNA is TGTGCCAGCAGCTTAAGGAGGGGGATGAACACTGAA. Residues: CASSLRRGMNTE. The entire CDR3 reads CASSLRRGMNTEAFF.

Many counts were recorded for this clone. The read comes to an end 3 residues before the CDR3 does, leaving the germline J gene to fill in the end. The V and J genes are TRBV28 and TRBJ2-5, with 8 positions matching TRBD2. The CDR3 sequence is 16 residues long. Unmatched junction bases numbered 12, after V lost 8 bases and J lost 1 base. Germline-derived CDR1 and CDR2 are MDHEN and SYDVKM. Partial CDR3 DNA: TGTGCCAGCCAAGACTTACCGCGGGGGGTCCAAGAGACC. Residues: CASQDLPRGVQET. The CDR3 reads in full as CASQDLPRGVQETQYF.

This clone was seen ten or more times. The read comes to an end 3 residues before the CDR3 does, leaving the germline J gene to fill in the end. V usage is TRBV27 and J usage is TRBJ2-7; D may be TRBD1 (6 bases). CDR3 length equals 12 residues. With 8 bases removed from V and 3 bases from J, the gap between germline ends came to 11 bases. Looked up from germline, CDR1 is MNHEY and CDR2 is SMNVEV (reference sequence). The CDR3 here is CASYDRHYEQYF. The covered CDR3 bases are TGTGCCAGCTACGACAGGCACTACGAG.

At least ten counts were recorded for this clone. Read coverage stops 3 residues before the CDR3 terminus; the germline J gene supplies the remainder. The chain is built from TRBV19 and TRBJ1-1; D perhaps matches TRBD1 (6 bases). The CDR3 covers 14 residues. Trimming removed 5 bases at V and 3 bases at J, with 13 bases between. Germline CDR1 is LNHDA and CDR2 is SQIVND (reference sequence). The CDR3: CASSYQTGYTEAFF. The CDR3 DNA, read in part, is TGTGCCAGTAGTTATCAGACAGGCTACACTGAA.

This clone was detected many times. The read comes to an end 3 residues before the CDR3 does, leaving the germline J gene to fill in the end. The V and J genes are TRBV15 and TRBJ2-1; 10 nucleotides line up with TRBD1. From germline, CDR1 is LNHNV and CDR2 YYDKDF (reference sequence). V was pared by 5 bases and J by 5 bases, with 12 bases of the junction left unmatched. The CDR3 runs to 17 residues. The CDR3 bases that were read are TGTGCCACCAGCCGAGTACCCGGGACAGGGGATCACAATGAG. Translation gives CATSRVPGTGDHNE. The full CDR3 sequence reads CATSRVPGTGDHNEQFF.

This clone occurred many times. The DNA ends 3 residues before the CDR3 does, and the rest of the CDR3 is filled in from the germline J gene. The chain combines TRBV14 with TRBJ1-1, with 10 positions matching TRBD1. Germline V CDR1 and CDR2: SGHDN, FVKESK. The CDR3 runs to 17 residues. Trimming at V came to 2 bases and at J to 1 base, leaving 7 bases not matched to a gene. The CDR3 reads CASSQSDRGLGNTEAFF. CDR3 bases read: TGTGCCAGCAGCCAATCAGACAGGGGGCTAGGGAACACTGAA. Filled out from reference TRBV14 and TRBJ1-1, the complete variable domain reads EAGVTQFPSHSVIEKGQTVTLRCDPISGHDNLYWYRRVMGKEIKFLLHFVKESKQDESGMPNNRFLAERTGGTYSTLKVQPAELEDSGVYFCASSQSDRGLGNTEAFFGQGTRLTVV.